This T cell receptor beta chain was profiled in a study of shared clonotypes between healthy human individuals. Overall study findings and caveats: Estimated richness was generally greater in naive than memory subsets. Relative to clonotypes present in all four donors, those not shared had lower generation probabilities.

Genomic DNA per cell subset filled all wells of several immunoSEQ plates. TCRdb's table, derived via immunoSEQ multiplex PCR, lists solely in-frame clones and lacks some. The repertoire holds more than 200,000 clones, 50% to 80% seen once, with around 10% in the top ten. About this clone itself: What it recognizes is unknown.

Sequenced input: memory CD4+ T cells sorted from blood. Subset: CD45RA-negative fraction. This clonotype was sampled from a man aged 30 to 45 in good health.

The CDR3: CASSVEFMNTEAFF. For the CDR3, the DNA is TGTGCCAGCAGTGTAGAGTTCATGAACACTGAAGCTTTCTTT. This chain joins TRBV2 and TRBJ1-1; D is undetermined. V dropped 4 bases and J dropped 0 bases, with 9 bases sitting between them. The CDR3 extends over 14 amino acids. CDR1 SNHLY and CDR2 FYNNEI come from the germline V gene.